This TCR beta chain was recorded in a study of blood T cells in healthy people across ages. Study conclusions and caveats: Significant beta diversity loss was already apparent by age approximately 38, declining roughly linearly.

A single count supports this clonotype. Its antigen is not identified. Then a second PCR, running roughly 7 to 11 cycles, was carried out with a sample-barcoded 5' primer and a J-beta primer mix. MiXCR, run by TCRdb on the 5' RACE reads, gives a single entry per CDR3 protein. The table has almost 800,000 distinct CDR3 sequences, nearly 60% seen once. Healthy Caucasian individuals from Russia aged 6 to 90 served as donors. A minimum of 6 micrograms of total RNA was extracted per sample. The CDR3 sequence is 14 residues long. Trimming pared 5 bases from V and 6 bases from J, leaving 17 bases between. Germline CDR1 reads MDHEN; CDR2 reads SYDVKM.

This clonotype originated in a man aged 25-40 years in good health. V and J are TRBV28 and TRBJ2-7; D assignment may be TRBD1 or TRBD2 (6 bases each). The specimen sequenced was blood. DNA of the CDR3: TGTGCCAGCAGTGGGGGAGGCAGGGGTCGCGAGCAGTACTTC. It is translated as CASSGGGRGREQYF. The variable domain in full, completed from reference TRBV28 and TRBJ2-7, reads DVKVTQSSRYLVKRTGEKVFLECVQDMDHENMFWYRQDPGLGLRLIYFSYDVKMKEKGDIPEGYSVSREKKERFSLILESASTNQTSMYLCASSGGGRGREQYFGPGTRLTVT.